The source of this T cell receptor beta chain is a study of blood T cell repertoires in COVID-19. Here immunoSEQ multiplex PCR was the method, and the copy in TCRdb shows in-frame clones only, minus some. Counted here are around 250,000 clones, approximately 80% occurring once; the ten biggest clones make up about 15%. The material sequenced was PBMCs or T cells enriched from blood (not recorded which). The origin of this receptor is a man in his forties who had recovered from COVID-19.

DNA for the CDR3: TGTGCCAGCAGCAGGGACTCCCGAAGCTCCTACGAGCAGTACTTC. Translation: CASSRDSRSSYEQYF. V usage is TRBV6-5 and J usage is TRBJ2-7; D is perhaps TRBD2 (6 bases). V was clipped by 6 bases and J by 0 bases, with 15 bases between them. In germline, CDR1 is MNHEY, CDR2 SVGAGI. The CDR3 extends over 15 amino acids.